A single sample gave rise to the 2 T cell receptor beta chains below, sequenced in a study of blood T cell repertoires in COVID-19 (dated by TCRdb to about 2020). Library prep was done by the immunoSEQ multiplex PCR assay. The immuneACCESS repertoire file appears here via TCRdb, limited to in-frame rearrangements. These files lack a portion of the clones; in checked studies, under half of the deficit traces to unresolved V genes, and the cause of the others is not known. The table for this sample lists 220,000 or so clones; around 90% of them were counted only once. The ten largest account for 6.5% of the sample. Input material: peripheral blood. The receptor set was obtained from a man between 60 and 70 years old who had recovered from COVID-19.

The genes are TRBV24-1 and TRBJ2-1; 7 nucleotides match TRBD2. With 3 bases clipped from V and 7 bases from J, the junction kept 8 bases outside the gene matches. The CDR3 covers 15 residues. The germline V gene encodes CDR1 KGHDR and CDR2 SFDVKD. CDR3 DNA: TGTGCCACCAGTGATGGGGGGAGGGCGCGTAATGAGCAGTTCTTC. Amino acids: CATSDGGRARNEQFF.

The gene calls are TRBV6-5 and TRBJ1-4, with TRBD1 matching over 8 bases. The CDR3 spans 15 residues. Germline V lookup: CDR1 MNHEY, CDR2 SVGAGI. The V segment lost 8 bases and the J segment 5 bases; nucleotides outside the gene matches: 10. CDR3 region: CASGVGGQGNEKLFF. In DNA form, the CDR3 reads TGTGCCAGCGGGGTTGGTGGACAGGGAAATGAAAAACTGTTTTTT.